This paragraph covers one T cell receptor beta chain sequence. Antigen specificity is unknown. This record comes from a study of Tregs in tolerant kidney transplant recipients. The assay was immunoSEQ multiplex PCR, and TCRdb's table has in-frame clones only and misses some. The sample has around 31,000 clones, 65% to 85% seen once. Trimming at V came to 3 bases and at J to 7 bases, leaving 4 bases not matched to a gene. The CDR3 sequence is 14 residues long. Looked up from germline, CDR1 is SGHTA and CDR2 is FQGNSA. The receptor's source is a human donor in good health. The chain links TRBV7-2 to TRBJ2-1, with 9 bases identical to TRBD2. Sequenced input: Tregs from blood cultured with allogeneic cells. The CDR3 nucleotides are TGTGCCAGCAGCTTGGTAGCGGGAGAGAATGAGCAGTTCTTC. This gives the protein CASSLVAGENEQFF.